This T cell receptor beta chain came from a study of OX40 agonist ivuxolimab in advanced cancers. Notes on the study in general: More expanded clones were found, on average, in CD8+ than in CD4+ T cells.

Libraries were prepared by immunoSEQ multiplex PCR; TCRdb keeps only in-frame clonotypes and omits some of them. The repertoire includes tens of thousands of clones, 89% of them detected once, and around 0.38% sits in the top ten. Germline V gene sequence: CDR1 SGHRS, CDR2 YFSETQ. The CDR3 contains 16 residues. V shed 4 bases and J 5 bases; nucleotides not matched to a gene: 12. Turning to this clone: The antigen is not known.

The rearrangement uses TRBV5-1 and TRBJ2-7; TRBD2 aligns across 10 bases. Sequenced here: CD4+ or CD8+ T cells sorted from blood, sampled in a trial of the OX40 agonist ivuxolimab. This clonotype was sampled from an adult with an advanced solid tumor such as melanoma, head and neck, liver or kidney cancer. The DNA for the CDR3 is TGCGCCAGCAGCCCCCAGCTAGCGGGAGATGTCAACGAGCAGTACTTC. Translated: CASSPQLAGDVNEQYF.